Each of the 14 T cell receptor beta chains below was sequenced from the same sample in a study of blood T cell repertoires in COVID-19. Here immunoSEQ multiplex PCR was the method, and the copy in TCRdb shows in-frame clones only, minus some. The table shows roughly 86,000 clones, with over 70% occurring only once. Sequenced input: peripheral blood. The receptors derive from a man aged 45 to 65 who had recovered from COVID-19.

This clone has just one count. The chain has TRBV7-2 and TRBJ1-6, with D unresolved. CDR3 length: 12 residues. The germline V gene encodes CDR1 SGHTA and CDR2 FQGNSA. Trimming left V 6 bases short and J 6 bases short, with 6 bases between. The CDR3 bases are TGTGCCAGCAGTCGTATTAATTCACCCCTCCACTTT. The encoded protein is CASSRINSPLHF.

The chain joins TRBV5-1 to TRBJ2-3; TRBD2 agrees at 7 bases. The CDR3 extends over 15 amino acids. Germline V CDR1 and CDR2: SGHRS, YFSETQ. V shed 0 bases and J 4 bases; nucleotides not matched to a gene: 5. The CDR3 here is CASSLGAGDADTQYF. The CDR3 DNA reads as TGCGCCAGCAGCTTGGGGGCGGGGGACGCAGATACGCAGTATTTT.

CDR3 sequence reads: CATSDVSGTGNGYTF. CDR3 DNA sequence: TGTGCCACCAGTGATGTATCCGGGACAGGGAATGGCTACACCTTC. The chain links TRBV24-1 to TRBJ1-2; 9 bases align to TRBD1. There are 15 residues in the CDR3. The junction had 7 bases not matched to a gene; V was cut back by 3 bases and J by 6 bases. Germline values: CDR1 KGHDR, CDR2 SFDVKD.

The count of this clone is one. The rearrangement links TRBV7-3 to TRBJ2-1; 7 bases match TRBD1. The CDR3 has 14 amino acids. V was pared by 4 bases and J by 9 bases, with 9 bases of the junction left unmatched. Per germline, CDR1 SGHTA and CDR2 FQGTGA. CDR3 sequence: CASSSGTVSGEQFF. The CDR3 bases are TGTGCCAGCAGCTCAGGGACAGTTTCCGGTGAGCAGTTCTTC.

The V and J genes are TRBV6-5 and TRBJ2-7; 10 bases are shared with TRBD1. The germline CDR1 and CDR2 sequences are MNHEY and SVGAGI. The J segment lost 4 bases and the V segment lost 8 bases, leaving 11 bases of the junction unmatched. The CDR3 runs 15 residues. The CDR3 spells CASLRATGGSYEQYF. CDR3 nucleotides: TGTGCCAGCCTTCGGGCGACAGGGGGCTCGTACGAGCAGTACTTC.

The chain links TRBV15 to TRBJ1-2; tentatively, D is TRBD1 (6 bases). The germline CDR1 and CDR2 sequences are LNHNV and YYDKDF (reference sequence). This CDR3 comprises 14 residues. V dropped 0 bases and J dropped 8 bases, with 13 bases sitting between them. CDR3 bases: TGTGCCACCAGCAGAGATGTTGGGGGCGGAGGCTACACCTTC. This gives the protein CATSRDVGGGGYTF.

In its sample, this clone was seen a few times. This chain uses TRBV18 with TRBJ1-1; D ambiguous. Germline V gives CDR1 KGHSH, CDR2 LQKENI. With 2 bases removed from V and 1 base from J, the gap between germline ends came to 8 bases. This CDR3 comprises 14 residues. The CDR3 here is CASSPWWPNTEAFF. The CDR3 nucleotides read TGTGCCAGCTCACCATGGTGGCCGAACACTGAAGCTTTCTTT.

This sequence joins TRBV7-2 and TRBJ2-6; TRBD2 is a possible D gene (5 bases). Germline lookup yields CDR1 SGHTA and CDR2 FQGNSA. The CDR3 has 15 amino acids. V was shortened by 3 bases and J by 0 bases, with 6 bases between the two germline ends. The chain's CDR3 is CASSLDSSGANVLTF. The CDR3 nucleotides are TGTGCCAGCAGCTTGGACTCCTCTGGGGCCAACGTCCTGACTTTC. The entire variable domain, with the rest obtained from reference TRBV7-2 and TRBJ2-6, is as follows: GAGVSQSPSNKVTEKGKDVELRCDPISGHTALYWYRQSLGQGLEFLIYFQGNSAPDKSGLPSDRFSAERTGGSVSTLTIQRTQQEDSAVYLCASSLDSSGANVLTFGAGSRLTVL.

This clone was observed a single time. The gene calls are TRBV11-2 and TRBJ2-2; 7 positions agree with TRBD1. CDR1 SGHAT and CDR2 FQNNGV come from the germline V gene. This CDR3 contains 13 residues. Unmatched junction bases numbered 4, after V lost 8 bases and J lost 4 bases. For the CDR3, the DNA is TGTGCCAGCGTAGGGGGCATCACCGGGGAGCTGTTTTTT. Amino acids: CASVGGITGELFF.

CDR3 in amino acids: CASSFWGGETQYF. DNA for the CDR3: TGTGCCAGCAGTTTCTGGGGGGGAGAGACCCAGTACTTC. The chain uses TRBV27 and TRBJ2-5, with 7 nucleotides matching TRBD2. Germline V lookup: CDR1 MNHEY, CDR2 SMNVEV (reference sequence). Losses at the gene ends were 3 bases for V and 4 bases for J; bases not matched to a gene: 2. CDR3 length equals 13 residues.

The chain combines TRBV28 with TRBJ2-7, with 8 positions matching TRBD1. CDR1 and CDR2 (germline): MDHEN, SYDVKM. After removal of 5 bases from V and 6 bases from J, the junction contained 12 bases not matched to a gene. The CDR3 covers 15 residues. CDR3 DNA sequence: TGTGCCAGCAGTACCACTCGGACAGGGCTCCGCGAGCAGTACTTC. Residues: CASSTTRTGLREQYF.

This clone was counted once. The chain has TRBV27 and TRBJ2-1, with 7 nucleotides matching TRBD1. The CDR3 has 16 residues. The V gene end was trimmed by 5 bases and the J gene end by 5 bases; junction bases not matched to a gene: 12. Germline assignment: CDR1 MNHEY and CDR2 SMNVEV (reference sequence). The chain's CDR3 is CASSTYQGVRDNEQFF. The CDR3 DNA is TGTGCCAGCAGTACCTACCAGGGGGTAAGGGACAATGAGCAGTTCTTC.

The rearrangement uses TRBV11-3 and TRBJ1-1; D remains unclear. Trimming removed 0 bases from V and 2 bases from J, with 7 bases in between. CDR1 is SGHNT, CDR2 YENEEA, per germline. The CDR3 spans 14 residues. As DNA, the CDR3 is TGTGCCAGCAGCTTAGATTCCAGTAACACTGAAGCTTTCTTT. Translated: CASSLDSSNTEAFF.

V gene TRBV19 combines with J gene TRBJ2-7; 7 bases are shared with TRBD2. Germline V CDR1 and CDR2: LNHDA, SQIVND (reference sequence). This CDR3 contains 14 residues. J gave up 3 bases and V 4 bases, and 6 bases lay outside the gene matches. CDR3 residues: CASSTATSFYEQYF. The DNA of the CDR3 is TGTGCCAGTAGTACAGCGACTAGCTTCTACGAGCAGTACTTC.